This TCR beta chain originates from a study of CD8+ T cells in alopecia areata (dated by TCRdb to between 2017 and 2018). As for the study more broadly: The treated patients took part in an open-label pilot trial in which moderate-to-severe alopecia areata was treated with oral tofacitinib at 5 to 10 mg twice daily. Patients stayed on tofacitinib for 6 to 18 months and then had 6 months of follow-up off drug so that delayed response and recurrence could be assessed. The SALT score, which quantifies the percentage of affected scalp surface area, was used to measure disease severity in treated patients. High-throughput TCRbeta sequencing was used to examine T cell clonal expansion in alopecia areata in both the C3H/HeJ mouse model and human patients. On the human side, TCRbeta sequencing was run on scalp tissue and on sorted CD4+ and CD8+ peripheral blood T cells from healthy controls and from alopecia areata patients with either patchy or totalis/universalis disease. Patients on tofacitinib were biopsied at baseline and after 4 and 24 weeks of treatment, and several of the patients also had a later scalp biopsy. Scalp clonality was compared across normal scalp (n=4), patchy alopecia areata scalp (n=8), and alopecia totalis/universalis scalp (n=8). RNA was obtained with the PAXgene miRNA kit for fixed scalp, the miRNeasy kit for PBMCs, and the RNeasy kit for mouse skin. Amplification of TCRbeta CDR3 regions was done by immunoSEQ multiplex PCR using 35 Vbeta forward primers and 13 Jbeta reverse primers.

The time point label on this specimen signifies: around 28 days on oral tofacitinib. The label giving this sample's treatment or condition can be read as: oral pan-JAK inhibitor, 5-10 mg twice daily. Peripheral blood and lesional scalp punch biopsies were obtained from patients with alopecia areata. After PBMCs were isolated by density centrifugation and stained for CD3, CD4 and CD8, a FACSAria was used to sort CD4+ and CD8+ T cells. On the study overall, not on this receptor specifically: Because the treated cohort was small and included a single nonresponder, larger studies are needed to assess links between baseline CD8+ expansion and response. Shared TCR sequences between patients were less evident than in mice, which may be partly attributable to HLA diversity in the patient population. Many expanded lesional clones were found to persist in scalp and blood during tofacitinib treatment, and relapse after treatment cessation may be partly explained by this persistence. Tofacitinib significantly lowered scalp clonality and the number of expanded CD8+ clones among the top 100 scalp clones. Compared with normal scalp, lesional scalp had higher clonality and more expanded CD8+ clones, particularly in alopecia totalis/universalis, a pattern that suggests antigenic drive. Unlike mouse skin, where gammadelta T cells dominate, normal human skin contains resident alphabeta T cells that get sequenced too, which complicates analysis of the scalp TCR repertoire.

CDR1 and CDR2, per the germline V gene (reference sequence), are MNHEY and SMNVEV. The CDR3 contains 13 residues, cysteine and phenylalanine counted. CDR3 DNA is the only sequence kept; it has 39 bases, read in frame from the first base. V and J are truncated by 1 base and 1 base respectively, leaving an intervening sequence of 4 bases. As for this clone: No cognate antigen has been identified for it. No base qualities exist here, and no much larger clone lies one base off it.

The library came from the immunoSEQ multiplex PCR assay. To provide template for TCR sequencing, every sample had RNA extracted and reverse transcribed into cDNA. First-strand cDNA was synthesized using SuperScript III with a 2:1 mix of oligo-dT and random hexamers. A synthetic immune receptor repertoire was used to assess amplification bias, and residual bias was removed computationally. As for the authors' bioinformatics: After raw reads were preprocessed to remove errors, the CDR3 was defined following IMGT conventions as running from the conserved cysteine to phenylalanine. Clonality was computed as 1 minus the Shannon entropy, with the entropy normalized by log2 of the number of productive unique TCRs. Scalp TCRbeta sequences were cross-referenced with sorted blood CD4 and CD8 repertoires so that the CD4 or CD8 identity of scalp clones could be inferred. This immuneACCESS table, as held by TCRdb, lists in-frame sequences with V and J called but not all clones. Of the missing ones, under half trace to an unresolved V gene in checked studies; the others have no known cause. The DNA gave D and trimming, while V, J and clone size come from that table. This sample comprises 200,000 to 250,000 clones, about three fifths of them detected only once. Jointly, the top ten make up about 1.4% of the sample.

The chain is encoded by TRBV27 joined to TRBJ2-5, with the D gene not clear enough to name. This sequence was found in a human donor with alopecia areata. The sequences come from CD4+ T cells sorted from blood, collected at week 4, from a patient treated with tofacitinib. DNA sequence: TGTGCCAGCAGTTTATGGGGCCAAGAGACCCAGTACTTC. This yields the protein CASSLWGQETQYF.